The 11 T cell receptor beta chains listed next were all sequenced from one sample in a study of CD8+CD57+ T cells in acquired aplastic anemia. Selection for sequencing was limited to patients who had shown CD8+CD57+ cell expansion by flow cytometry. Genomic DNA constituted the template upon which TCR beta VDJ and CDR3 profiling was performed. TCRdb analysed the reads with MiXCR anew, one entry per CDR3 protein. This table holds approximately 170,000 distinct CDR3 sequences, approximately 51% found once. Sequenced sample: sorted CD4+, CD8+, or CD8+CD57+ T cells (not recorded which) from PBMCs. The source of these receptors is a human donor with aplastic anemia.

On this clonotype itself: The germline gene is not matched at one end of the junction; a read error may be the cause. The rearrangement links TRBV25-1 to TRBJ2-1; D not certain. The CDR3 totals 15 residues. Germline CDR1 and CDR2: MGHDK and SYGVNS. CDR3 coding DNA: TGTGCCTGGAGTGTCGGCACGAGCTCCTACACTGAGCAGTTCTTC. Its protein is CAWSVGTSSYTEQFF.

The rearrangement uses TRBV11-2 and TRBJ2-1; a possible D gene is TRBD2 (5 bases). Germline loops: CDR1 SGHAT, CDR2 FQNNGV. Trimming took 4 bases from V and 5 from J, leaving 15 bases between them. This CDR3 comprises 15 residues. CDR3 region: CASSSGLFTDNEQFF. The CDR3 DNA is TGTGCCAGCAGCTCCGGACTTTTCACCGACAATGAGCAGTTCTTC.

This clonotype occurred once. The chain recombines TRBV4-3 with TRBJ1-1; D is uncertain. Trimming shortened V by 0 bases and J by 0 bases, and 8 bases separated the two germline ends. The CDR3 covers 15 residues. CDR1 and CDR2 from the germline V gene are LGHNA and YSLEER. CDR3 sequence: CASSQDTAVNTEAFF. The CDR3 DNA reads as TGCGCCAGCAGCCAAGACACAGCCGTGAACACTGAAGCTTTCTTT.

Of note for this clonotype: Mismatch with germline at one junction end may stem from a read error. The genes are TRBV12-3 or TRBV12-4 and TRBJ1-2; no clear D. The CDR3 runs 12 residues. The DNA of the CDR3 is TGCGCCAGCAGTTTATTTCCCTATGGCTACACCTTC. Amino acid sequence: CASSLFPYGYTF.

This clonotype has only one observation. This chain joins TRBV3-1 and TRBJ1-1; D is undetermined. Trimming stripped 5 bases from V and 0 bases from J, with 10 bases between. Germline V gene sequence: CDR1 LGHDT, CDR2 YNNKEL (reference sequence). The CDR3 extends over 14 amino acids. The CDR3 nucleotides are TGTGCCAGCAGCTTCCAACGGATGAACACTGAAGCTTTCTTT. It codes for CASSFQRMNTEAFF.

The CDR3 DNA reads as TGCAGTGCACTAGCGGGGAACCAAGAGACCCAGTACTTC. It translates to CSALAGNQETQYF. The V and J genes are TRBV20-1 and TRBJ2-5; 10 nucleotides match TRBD2. The ends lost 6 bases at V and 0 bases at J; junction bases unmatched: 1. This CDR3 is 13 amino acids long. Germline assignment: CDR1 DFQATT and CDR2 SNEGSKA (reference sequence).

V is TRBV11-1 and J is TRBJ2-7; 7 bases are shared with TRBD1. After removal of 2 bases from V and 6 bases from J, the junction contained 13 bases not matched to a gene. The CDR3 consists of 16 residues. The V gene's germline CDR1 is SGHAT and CDR2 FQDESV (reference sequence). In DNA form, the CDR3 reads TGTGCCAGCAGCTTAAAGCGAGAACAGGGGCCCCTCGAGCAGTACTTC. It codes for CASSLKREQGPLEQYF. Complete variable domain (other parts from reference TRBV11-1 and TRBJ2-7): EAEVAQSPRYKITEKSQAVAFWCDPISGHATLYWYRQILGQGPELLVQFQDESVVDDSQLPKDRFSAERLKGVDSTLKIQPAELGDSAMYLCASSLKREQGPLEQYFGPGTRLTVT.

This clonotype has ten or more counts. The CDR3 loop is CATHKGTGKTFF. The CDR3 region has the DNA TGTGCCACCCATAAGGGGACAGGGAAAACTTTCTTT. J is TRBJ1-1 and V is TRBV19; 9 bases align to TRBD1. With 10 bases clipped from V and 12 bases from J, the junction kept 12 bases outside the gene matches. This CDR3 region has 12 residues. The germline gives CDR1 LNHDA, CDR2 SQIVND (reference sequence).

The CDR3 protein is CASSPSGTYEQYF. The CDR3 region has the DNA TGTGCCAGCAGTCCTTCGGGTACCTACGAGCAGTACTTC. The V gene is TRBV6-1, the J gene TRBJ2-7; the D is unclear. This CDR3 is 13 amino acids long. Per germline, CDR1 MNHNS and CDR2 SASEGT. V shed 5 bases and J shed 2 bases, with 10 bases lying between them.

The chain employs TRBV7-9 and TRBJ2-7; 8 nucleotides agree with TRBD1. The ends lost 10 bases at V and 5 bases at J; junction bases unmatched: 7. Germline CDR1 reads SEHNR; CDR2 reads FQNEAQ (reference sequence). The CDR3 spans 12 residues. The CDR3 loop is CATRQGLDEQYF. The CDR3, as DNA: TGTGCCACTAGACAGGGGCTTGACGAGCAGTACTTC.

V is TRBV29-1 and J is TRBJ2-7; TRBD1 is a possible D gene (6 bases). Per germline, CDR1 SQVTM and CDR2 ANQGSEA. Trimming took 0 bases from V and 4 from J, leaving 16 bases between them. CDR3 size: 15 residues. This CDR3 is CSVEDGAGVGYEQYF. The CDR3 DNA reads as TGCAGCGTTGAAGATGGGGCAGGGGTGGGGTACGAGCAGTACTTC.